This note documents a single TCR beta chain sequence. As yet, its antigen is unknown. Germline V gene lookup returns CDR1 LNHDA and CDR2 SQIVND (reference sequence). Deletions cut 5 bases from V and 8 bases from J, with 22 bases between. CDR3 length: 16 amino acids. The data were obtained in a study of cytomegalovirus exposure and HLA in healthy donors. Overall study results and limits: Trimming of TCR beta V- and J-genes showed a link, identified in a later analysis, to a missense DCLRE1C variant. Productive status was seen about 90% or about 30% of the time for most TCR beta V segments in an earlier analysis.

Donors likely had unrecorded immune exposures despite being nominally healthy when sampled. Primers for the PCR totalled 60 Vbeta and 13 Jbeta. TCRdb keeps only in-frame clones here, not all; method: immunoSEQ multiplex PCR. This table holds around 33,000 clones. The chain employs TRBV19 and TRBJ2-1, with D perhaps TRBD1 (7 bases). This receptor was obtained from a woman between 40 and 55 years old in good health and CMV-seropositive. The sequenced sample consisted of PBMCs. CDR3 sequence reads: CASSPRQGTPGDEQFF. The CDR3 nucleotides are TGTGCCAGTAGTCCGCGACAGGGTACCCCGGGGGATGAGCAGTTCTTC.